This T cell receptor beta chain was identified in a study of T cell clusters in autoimmune cytopenias. The CDR3 is 15 amino acids. CDR1 is SQVTM, CDR2 ANQGSEA, per germline. This clonotype shows up as large by frequency. TRB was amplified by touch-down multiplex PCR, primer pools A and B combined. From the multiplex PCR reads, TCRdb lists one entry per CDR3 protein and no DNA. Reported are over 6,000 distinct CDR3 sequences; the ten largest clones contain about a tenth. Each sample's input was roughly 250 ng genomic DNA, roughly 40,000 genome equivalents. This same sample was also taken into another study, of T cell repertoires in aging, cancer and after chemotherapy. From that report: The repertoire data cannot show anything about immunological memory following chemotherapy.

The receptor comes from a human donor in good health. Sequencing was performed on peripheral blood. The rearrangement links TRBV29-1 to TRBJ2-3; as DNA is missing, the TRBD1 call by TCRdb cannot be tested. CDR3 region: CSVTLTSTGTDTQYF.